This T cell receptor (beta chain) was found in a study of OX40 agonist ivuxolimab in advanced cancers. The table came from immunoSEQ multiplex PCR; TCRdb's copy has only in-frame clones and leaves some out. This table holds roughly 38,000 clones, roughly nine tenths found once. For this clone: Its antigen is unknown.

This CDR3 spans 12 amino acids. V dropped 5 bases and J dropped 0 bases, with 4 bases sitting between them. Germline V CDR1 and CDR2: KGHSH, LQKENI. General study results and limits: Partial responders at 0.1-3.0 mg/kg showed near-lowest clonal expansion. Both blood CD4+ and CD8+ T cells showed clonal growth by week 6 at 0.1 to 3.0 mg/kg.

This chain connects TRBV18 to TRBJ1-1; the D is unclear. The source is an adult with an advanced solid tumor such as melanoma, head and neck, liver or kidney cancer. The specimen was CD4+ or CD8+ T cells sorted from blood, collected in a trial of the OX40 agonist ivuxolimab. The CDR3 DNA reads TGTGCCAGCTCAAACTTGAACACTGAAGCTTTCTTT. This sequence encodes CASSNLNTEAFF.